The clone carrying this T cell receptor beta chain has only one observation. This entry belongs to a study of Ad26.COV2.S vaccination and SARS-CoV-2 variants. The treatment was: roughly 18 received Ad26.COV2.S at low or high dose, single or two shots; roughly 5 received placebo; per-sample allocation not given. The investigators took samples on day 63 after the first vaccine or placebo injection. The repertoire was sequenced with immunoSEQ multiplex PCR; TCRdb's copy has only in-frame clones and lacks some. This sample has more than 300,000 clones, with roughly nine tenths found just once. The origin of this receptor is a person between 18 and 60 years old who received the Ad26.COV2.S COVID-19 vaccine or a placebo. The input for sequencing was peripheral blood, taken in a trial of Ad26.COV2.S vaccine versus placebo.

The CDR3 region is CASSTTTGTGGIYEQFF. The DNA of the CDR3 is TGTGCCAGCAGTACCACCACCGGGACAGGGGGCATCTATGAGCAGTTCTTC. The chain joins TRBV28 to TRBJ2-1; 12 nucleotides line up with TRBD1. Germline loops: CDR1 MDHEN, CDR2 SYDVKM. V was pared by 5 bases and J by 8 bases, with 13 bases of the junction left unmatched. The CDR3 runs to 17 residues.